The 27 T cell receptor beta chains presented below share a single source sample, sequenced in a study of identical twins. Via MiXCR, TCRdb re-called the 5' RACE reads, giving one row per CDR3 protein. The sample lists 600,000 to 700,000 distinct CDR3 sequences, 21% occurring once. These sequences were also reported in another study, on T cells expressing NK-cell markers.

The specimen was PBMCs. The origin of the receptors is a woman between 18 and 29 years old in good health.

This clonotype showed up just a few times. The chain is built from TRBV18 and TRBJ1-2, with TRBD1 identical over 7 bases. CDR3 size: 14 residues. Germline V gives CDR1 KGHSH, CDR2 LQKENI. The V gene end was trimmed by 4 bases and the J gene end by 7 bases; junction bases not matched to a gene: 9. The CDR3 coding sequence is TGTGCCAGCTCACTGGGACAGCTTACCTCTGGCTACACCTTC. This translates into CASSLGQLTSGYTF.

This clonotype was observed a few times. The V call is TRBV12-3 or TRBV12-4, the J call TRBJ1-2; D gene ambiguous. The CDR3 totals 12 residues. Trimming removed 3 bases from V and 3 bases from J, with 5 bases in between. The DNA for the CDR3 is TGTGCCAGCAGTTTTGTACACTATGGCTACACCTTC. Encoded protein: CASSFVHYGYTF.

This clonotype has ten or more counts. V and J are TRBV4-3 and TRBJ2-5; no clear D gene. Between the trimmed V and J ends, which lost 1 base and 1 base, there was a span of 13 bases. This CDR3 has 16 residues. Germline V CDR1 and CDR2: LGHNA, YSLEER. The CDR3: CASSQAYTGFQETQYF. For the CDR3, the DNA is TGCGCCAGCAGCCAAGCTTATACGGGCTTCCAAGAGACCCAGTACTTC.

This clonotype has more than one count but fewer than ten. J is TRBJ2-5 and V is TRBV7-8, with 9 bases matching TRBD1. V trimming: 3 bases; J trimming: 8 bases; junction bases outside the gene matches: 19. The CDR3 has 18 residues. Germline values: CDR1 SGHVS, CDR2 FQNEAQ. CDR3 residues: CASSFSFHGLTGGDTQYF. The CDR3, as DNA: TGTGCCAGCAGCTTTTCTTTCCACGGACTGACAGGGGGAGATACCCAGTACTTC.

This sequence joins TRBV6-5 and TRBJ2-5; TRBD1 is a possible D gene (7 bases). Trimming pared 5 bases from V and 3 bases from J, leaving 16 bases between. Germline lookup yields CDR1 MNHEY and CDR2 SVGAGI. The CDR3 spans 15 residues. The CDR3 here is CASSHRGGVEETQYF. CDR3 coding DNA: TGTGCCAGCAGTCACAGGGGAGGCGTGGAAGAGACCCAGTACTTC.

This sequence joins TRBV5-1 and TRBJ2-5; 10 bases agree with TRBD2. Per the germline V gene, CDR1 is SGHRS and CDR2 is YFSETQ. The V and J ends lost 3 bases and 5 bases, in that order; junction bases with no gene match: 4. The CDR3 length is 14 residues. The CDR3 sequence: CASSSGLAAETQYF. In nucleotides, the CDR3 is TGCGCCAGCAGCTCTGGACTAGCGGCTGAGACCCAGTACTTC. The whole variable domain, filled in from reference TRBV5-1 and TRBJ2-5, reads KAGVTQTPRYLIKTRGQQVTLSCSPISGHRSVSWYQQTPGQGLQFLFEYFSETQRNKGNFPGRFSGRQFSNSRSEMNVSTLELGDSALYLCASSSGLAAETQYFGPGTRLLVL.

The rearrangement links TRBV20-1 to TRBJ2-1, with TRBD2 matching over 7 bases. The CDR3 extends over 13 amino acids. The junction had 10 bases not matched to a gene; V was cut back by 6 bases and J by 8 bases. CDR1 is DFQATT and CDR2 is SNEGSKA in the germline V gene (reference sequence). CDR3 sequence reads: CSALPSGRDEQFF. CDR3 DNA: TGCAGTGCCCTTCCTAGCGGTAGGGATGAGCAGTTCTTC.

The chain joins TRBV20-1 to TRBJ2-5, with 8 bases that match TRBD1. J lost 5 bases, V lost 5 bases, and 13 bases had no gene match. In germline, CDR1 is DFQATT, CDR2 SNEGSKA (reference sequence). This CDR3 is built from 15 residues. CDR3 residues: CSADPTGGVLETQYF. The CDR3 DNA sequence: TGCAGTGCTGACCCTACAGGGGGAGTTTTGGAGACCCAGTACTTC.

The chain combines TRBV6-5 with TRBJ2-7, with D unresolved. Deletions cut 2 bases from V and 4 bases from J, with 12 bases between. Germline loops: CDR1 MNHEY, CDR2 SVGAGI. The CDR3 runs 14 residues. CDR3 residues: CASSYGPQRYEQYF. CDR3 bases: TGTGCCAGCAGTTACGGCCCCCAGAGGTACGAGCAGTACTTC.

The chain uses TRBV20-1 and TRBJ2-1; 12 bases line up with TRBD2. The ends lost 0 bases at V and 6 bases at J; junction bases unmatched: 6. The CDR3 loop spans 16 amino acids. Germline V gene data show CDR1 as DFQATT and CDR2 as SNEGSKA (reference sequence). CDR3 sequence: CSARDLAGGPINEQFF. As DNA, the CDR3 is TGCAGTGCTAGAGATCTAGCGGGGGGGCCAATCAATGAGCAGTTCTTC.

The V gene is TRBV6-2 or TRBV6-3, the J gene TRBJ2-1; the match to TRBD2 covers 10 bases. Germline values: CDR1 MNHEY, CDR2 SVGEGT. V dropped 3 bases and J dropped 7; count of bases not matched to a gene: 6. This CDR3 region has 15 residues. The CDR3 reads CASSYALAGRNEQFF. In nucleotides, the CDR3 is TGTGCCAGCAGTTATGCACTAGCGGGGCGTAATGAGCAGTTCTTC.

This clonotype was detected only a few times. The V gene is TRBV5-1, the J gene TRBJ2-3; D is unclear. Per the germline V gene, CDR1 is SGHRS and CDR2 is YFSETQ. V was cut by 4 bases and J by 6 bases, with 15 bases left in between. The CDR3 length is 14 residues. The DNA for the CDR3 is TGCGCCAGCAGCCCATATGCCCCGACGGATACGCAGTATTTT. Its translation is CASSPYAPTDTQYF.

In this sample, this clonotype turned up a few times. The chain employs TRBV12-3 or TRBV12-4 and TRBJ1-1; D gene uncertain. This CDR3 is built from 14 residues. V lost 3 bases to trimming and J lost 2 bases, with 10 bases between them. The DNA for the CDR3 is TGTGCCAGCAGTTTCGGGAGGACTAACACTGAAGCTTTCTTT. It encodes CASSFGRTNTEAFF.

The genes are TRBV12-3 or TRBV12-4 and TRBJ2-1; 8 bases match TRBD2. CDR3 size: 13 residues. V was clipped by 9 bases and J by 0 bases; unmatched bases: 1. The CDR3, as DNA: TGTGCCAGTCTAGCGGGCTCCTACAATGAGCAGTTCTTC. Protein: CASLAGSYNEQFF.

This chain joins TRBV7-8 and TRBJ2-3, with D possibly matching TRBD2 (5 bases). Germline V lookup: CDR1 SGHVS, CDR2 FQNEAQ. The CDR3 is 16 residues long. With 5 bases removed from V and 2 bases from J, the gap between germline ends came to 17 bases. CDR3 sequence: CASSVPRAGLTDTQYF. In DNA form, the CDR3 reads TGTGCCAGCAGCGTCCCGCGGGCCGGGCTCACAGATACGCAGTATTTT.

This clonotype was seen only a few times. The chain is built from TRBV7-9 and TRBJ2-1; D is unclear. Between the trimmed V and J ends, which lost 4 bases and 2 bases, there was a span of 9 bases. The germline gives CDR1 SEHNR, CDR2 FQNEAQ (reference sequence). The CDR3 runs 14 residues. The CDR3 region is CASSSPETYNEQFF. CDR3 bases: TGTGCCAGCAGCTCCCCGGAGACCTACAATGAGCAGTTCTTC. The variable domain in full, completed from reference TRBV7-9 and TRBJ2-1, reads DTGVSQNPRHKITKRGQNVTFRCDPISEHNRLYWYRQTLGQGPEFLTYFQNEAQLEKSRLLSDRFSAERPKGSFSTLEIQRTEQGDSAMYLCASSSPETYNEQFFGPGTRLTVL.

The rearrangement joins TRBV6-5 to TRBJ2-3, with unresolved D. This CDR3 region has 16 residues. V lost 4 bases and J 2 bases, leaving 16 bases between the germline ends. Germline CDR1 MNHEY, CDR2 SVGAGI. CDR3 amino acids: CASSFLPSHYTDTQYF. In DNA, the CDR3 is TGTGCCAGCAGTTTCCTCCCGTCCCACTACACAGATACGCAGTATTTT.

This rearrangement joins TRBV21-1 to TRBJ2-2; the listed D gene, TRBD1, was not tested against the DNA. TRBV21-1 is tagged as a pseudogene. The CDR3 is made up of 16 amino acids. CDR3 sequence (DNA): TGTGCCAGCTGTGTGACAGGAGGGTTTTCCACCGGGGAGCTGTTTTTT. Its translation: CASCVTGGFSTGELFF.

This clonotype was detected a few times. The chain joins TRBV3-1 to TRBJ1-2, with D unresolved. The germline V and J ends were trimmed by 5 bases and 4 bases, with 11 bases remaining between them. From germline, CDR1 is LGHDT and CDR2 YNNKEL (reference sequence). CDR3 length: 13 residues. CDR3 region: CASSWRDVYGYTF. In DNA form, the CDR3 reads TGTGCCAGCAGCTGGAGGGATGTCTATGGCTACACCTTC.

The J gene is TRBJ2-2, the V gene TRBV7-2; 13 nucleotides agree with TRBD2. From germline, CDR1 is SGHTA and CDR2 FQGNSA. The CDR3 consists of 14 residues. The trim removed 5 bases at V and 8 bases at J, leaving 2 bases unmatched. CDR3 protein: CASSGTSGTGELFF. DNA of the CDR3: TGTGCCAGCAGCGGGACTAGCGGGACTGGGGAGCTGTTTTTT.

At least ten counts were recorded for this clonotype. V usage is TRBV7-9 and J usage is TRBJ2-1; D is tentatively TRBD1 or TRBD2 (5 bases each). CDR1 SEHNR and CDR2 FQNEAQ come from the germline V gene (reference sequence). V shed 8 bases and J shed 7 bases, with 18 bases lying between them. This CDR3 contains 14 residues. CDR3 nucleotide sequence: TGTGCCAGCCCCCCTGGGGACGGGTGGAATGAGCAGTTCTTC. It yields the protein CASPPGDGWNEQFF.

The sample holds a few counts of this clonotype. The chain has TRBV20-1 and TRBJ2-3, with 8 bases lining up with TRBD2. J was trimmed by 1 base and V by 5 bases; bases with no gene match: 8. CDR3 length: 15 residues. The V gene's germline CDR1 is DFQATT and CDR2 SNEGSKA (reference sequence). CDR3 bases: TGCAGTGCTGCCCGTTCGCGGGGGGGCACAGATACGCAGTATTTT. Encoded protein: CSAARSRGGTDTQYF.

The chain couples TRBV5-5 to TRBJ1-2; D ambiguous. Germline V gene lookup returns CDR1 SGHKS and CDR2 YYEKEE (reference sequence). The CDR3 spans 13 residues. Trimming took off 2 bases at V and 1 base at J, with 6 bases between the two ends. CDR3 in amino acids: CASSFFDNYGYTF. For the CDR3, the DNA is TGTGCCAGCAGCTTTTTCGATAACTATGGCTACACCTTC.

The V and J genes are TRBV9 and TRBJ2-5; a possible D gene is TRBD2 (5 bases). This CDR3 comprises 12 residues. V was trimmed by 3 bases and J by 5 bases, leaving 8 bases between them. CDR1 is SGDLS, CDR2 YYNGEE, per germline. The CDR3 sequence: CASSGEPETQYF. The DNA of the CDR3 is TGTGCCAGCAGCGGGGAGCCGGAGACCCAGTACTTC.

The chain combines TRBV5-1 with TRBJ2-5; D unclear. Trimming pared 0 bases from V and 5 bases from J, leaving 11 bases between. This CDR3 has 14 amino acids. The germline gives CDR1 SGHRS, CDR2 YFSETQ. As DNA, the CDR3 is TGCGCCAGCAGCTTGGATCCGGGTCCCGAGACCCAGTACTTC. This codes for CASSLDPGPETQYF.

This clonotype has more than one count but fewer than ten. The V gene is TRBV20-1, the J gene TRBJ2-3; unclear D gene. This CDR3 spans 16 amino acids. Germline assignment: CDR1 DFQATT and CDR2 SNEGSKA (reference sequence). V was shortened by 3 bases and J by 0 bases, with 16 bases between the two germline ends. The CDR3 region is CSARAIRTSSTDTQYF. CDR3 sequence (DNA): TGCAGTGCTAGGGCCATCCGCACCTCTAGCACAGATACGCAGTATTTT.

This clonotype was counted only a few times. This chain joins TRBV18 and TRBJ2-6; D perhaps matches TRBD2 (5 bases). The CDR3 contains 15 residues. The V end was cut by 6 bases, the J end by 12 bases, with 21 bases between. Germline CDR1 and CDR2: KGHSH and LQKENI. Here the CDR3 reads CASSKMISGRGVLTF. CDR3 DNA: TGTGCCAGCTCCAAGATGATCTCTGGGAGAGGCGTCCTGACTTTC.